This T cell receptor (beta chain) is drawn from a study of lymphopenia after photon versus proton radiotherapy (dated 2019 in TCRdb). For the wider study: In patients with gastrointestinal tumors who developed high-grade lymphopenia, the study compared the immunological effects of photon radiation therapy with those of proton radiation therapy. The cohort included 20 to 25 patients with gastrointestinal tumors who developed lymphopenia after receiving either photon or proton therapy. The goal of the study was to characterize the differences between the two radiation modalities in how they affect the immune system.

Results and caveats for the whole study, not just this receptor: Relative stability during treatment was observed in proton-treated patients, whereas loss of naive T cells and TCR diversity and gain of effector/memory populations were observed in photon-treated patients. The survival association was assessed only in patients who died, and the authors presented better survival with proton therapy as a possibility rather than a demonstrated result. Across the cohort, a larger post-nadir drop in TCR diversity was inversely correlated with overall survival time among patients who died. After the lymphocyte count nadir, photon-treated repertoires showed oligoclonal expansion, especially of CD8+ Temra cells, which drove the drop in diversity.

About this clone itself: This receptor's antigen is unknown. Base qualities are not at hand, and no much larger clone is one base apart.

Library construction relied on the immunoSEQ multiplex PCR assay. T cell repertoires were profiled with deep sequencing of rearranged TCR beta loci together with multiparametric flow cytometry. Here the immuneACCESS table is served through TCRdb, limited to in-frame sequences with V and J called. Missing clones are a known gap in these copies; in checked studies unresolved V genes cover under half, and the rest lacks a known reason. The sample profile shows about 70,000 clones; around 87% of them were found once. The ten largest clonotypes hold 10% to 12% of the sample. Between the V and J ends, shortened by 0 bases and 5 bases respectively, the junction contains 12 bases. Including the terminal cysteine and phenylalanine, the CDR3 comprises 15 residues. Here the CDR3 DNA is all that survives: 45 bases in frame from base 1. The germline V gene specifies SGHTS as CDR1 and YDEGEE as CDR2.

The sequence was collected from a man older than 75 with esophageal cancer. This chain joins TRBV5-8 to TRBJ2-1; no confident D gene assignment can be made. Sequencing used peripheral blood, obtained from a patient treated with proton-based radiotherapy. The CDR3 region: CASSLAGSQHNEQFF. The sequenced DNA is TGTGCCAGCAGCTTGGCAGGCAGCCAACACAATGAGCAGTTCTTC.